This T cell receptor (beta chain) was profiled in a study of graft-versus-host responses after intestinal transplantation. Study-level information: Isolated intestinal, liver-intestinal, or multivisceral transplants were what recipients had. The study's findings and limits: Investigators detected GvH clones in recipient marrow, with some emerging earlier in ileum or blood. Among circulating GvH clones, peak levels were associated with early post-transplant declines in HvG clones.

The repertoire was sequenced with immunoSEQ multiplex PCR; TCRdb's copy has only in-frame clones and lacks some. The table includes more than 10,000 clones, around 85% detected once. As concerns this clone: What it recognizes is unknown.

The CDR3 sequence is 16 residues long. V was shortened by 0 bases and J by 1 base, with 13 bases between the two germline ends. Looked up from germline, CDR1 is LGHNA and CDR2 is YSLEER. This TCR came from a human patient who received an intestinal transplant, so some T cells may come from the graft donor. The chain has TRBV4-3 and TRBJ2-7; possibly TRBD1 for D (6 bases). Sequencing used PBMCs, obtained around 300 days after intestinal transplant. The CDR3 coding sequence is TGCGCCAGCAGCCAAGAGGTGCCAGGGGCATCCTACGAGCAGTACTTC. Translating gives CASSQEVPGASYEQYF.